One sample yielded the 27 T cell receptor beta chains listed below, sequenced in a study of blood T cells in healthy people across ages. Combining a sample-barcoded 5' primer with a J-beta primer mix, a second PCR ran for 7 to 11 cycles. Each CDR3 protein gets one entry after TCRdb re-called the 5' RACE reads with MiXCR. The data contain over 950,000 distinct CDR3 sequences, 35% to 40% of them singletons. Sequenced: blood. The receptors come from a man aged 18-30 years in good health.

This chain links TRBV7-2 with TRBJ2-1; D not resolved. Germline assignment: CDR1 SGHTA and CDR2 FQGNSA. The ends were cut back, 5 bases at V and 6 bases at J, with 17 bases in the middle. The CDR3 extends over 15 amino acids. CDR3 sequence reads: CASSPRGPVVNEQFF. In DNA form, the CDR3 reads TGTGCCAGCAGCCCTCGTGGTCCGGTTGTCAATGAGCAGTTCTTC.

This clonotype was counted a few times. This chain connects TRBV29-1 to TRBJ1-1, with 10 bases lining up with TRBD1. Germline CDR1 is SQVTM and CDR2 is ANQGSEA. The CDR3 loop spans 13 amino acids. V lost 6 bases, J lost 2 bases, and 3 bases stayed unmatched. The CDR3 sequence is CSVSTGGNTEAFF. As DNA, the CDR3 is TGCAGCGTCTCGACAGGGGGCAACACTGAAGCTTTCTTT.

This chain joins TRBV6-5 and TRBJ2-7; D is unclear. This CDR3 spans 14 amino acids. The germline CDR1 and CDR2 sequences are MNHEY and SVGAGI. The V end lost 0 bases, the J end lost 3 bases, and 9 bases lay between the germline ends. The CDR3: CASSYSSGGYEQYF. The DNA for the CDR3 is TGTGCCAGCAGTTACTCGTCTGGCGGCTACGAGCAGTACTTC.

J is TRBJ2-4 and V is TRBV2; D gene ambiguous. Germline V gene data show CDR1 as SNHLY and CDR2 as FYNNEI. The V and J ends lost 1 base and 7 bases respectively, with 14 bases between them. The CDR3 contains 15 residues. CDR3 DNA sequence: TGTGCCAGCAGTGAAGGGCGGCGGACCGCCAACATTCAGTACTTC. Residues: CASSEGRRTANIQYF.

This clonotype was counted only a few times. The chain combines TRBV28 with TRBJ2-1, with TRBD2 identical over 10 bases. CDR3 size: 15 residues. After removal of 5 bases from V and 3 bases from J, the junction contained 4 bases not matched to a gene. Germline CDR1 is MDHEN and CDR2 is SYDVKM. The CDR3 DNA is TGTGCCAGCAGTACTAGCGGGGTTATCTACAATGAGCAGTTCTTC. Its protein product is CASSTSGVIYNEQFF.

The chain carries TRBV7-6 and TRBJ1-1, with D unresolved. The germline V gene has CDR1 SGHVS and CDR2 FNYEAQ. The CDR3 runs to 16 residues. V lost 1 base, J lost 3 bases, and 15 bases lay in between. The CDR3 protein is CASSLGTRVGYTEAFF. The CDR3 DNA is TGTGCCAGCAGCTTAGGAACCCGGGTTGGGTACACTGAAGCTTTCTTT.

Note on this clonotype: At one boundary the junction diverges from the germline segment, which might be a read error. This sequence joins TRBV20-1 and TRBJ1-1, with D unresolved. Germline-derived CDR1 and CDR2 are DFQATT and SNEGSKA (reference sequence). The length of the CDR3 is 13 residues. The CDR3 spells CSARVHENTGAFF. The CDR3 DNA sequence: TGCAGTGCTAGAGTGCACGAGAACACTGGAGCTTTCTTT.

This clonotype showed up just a few times. The chain has TRBV20-1 and TRBJ2-7; unclear D gene. CDR3 length: 15 amino acids. The germline CDR1 and CDR2 sequences are DFQATT and SNEGSKA (reference sequence). V gave up 0 bases and J gave up 0 bases, with 12 bases separating them. CDR3 in DNA: TGCAGTGCTAGAGATCCCCTCCGAGGCTCCTACGAGCAGTACTTC. It codes for CSARDPLRGSYEQYF.

The chain links TRBV4-3 to TRBJ1-2; D gene unclear. Germline CDR1 and CDR2: LGHNA and YSLEER. CDR3 size: 13 residues. V was cut by 5 bases and J by 0 bases, with 7 bases left in between. CDR3 nucleotides: TGCGCCAGCAGCGGAGGTCCTAACTATGGCTACACCTTC. This sequence encodes CASSGGPNYGYTF.

A note on this clonotype: A single base separates this from a much larger clone, so it may be a read error. This chain connects TRBV4-2 to TRBJ2-1; D unresolved. From germline, CDR1 is LGHNA and CDR2 YNFKEQ. This CDR3 region has 16 residues. Here the CDR3 reads CAGSQTIPISYNEQFF. The CDR3 bases are TGTGCCGGCAGCCAAACTATACCGATCTCCTACAATGAGCAGTTCTTC.

A word on this clonotype: No conserved phenylalanine or tryptophan ends this CDR3, so it is likely a read error. The chain employs TRBV20-1 and TRBJ2-5, with D possibly matching TRBD1 (6 bases). CDR1 and CDR2 (germline): DFQATT, SNEGSKA (reference sequence). V shed 5 bases and J shed 5 bases, with 18 bases lying between them. The CDR3 contains 14 residues. The CDR3 reads CSAVPGVTLETQYV. The CDR3 region has the DNA TGCAGTGCTGTCCCAGGGGTGACGTTGGAGACCCAGTACGTC.

The chain employs TRBV29-1 and TRBJ1-1, with a tentative D call TRBD1 (6 bases). Germline-derived CDR1 and CDR2 are SQVTM and ANQGSEA. Between the trimmed V and J ends, which lost 4 bases and 1 base, there was a span of 13 bases. CDR3 length: 14 residues. The CDR3 DNA is TGCAGCGTTGTGCCGAGACAGGCGAACACTGAAGCTTTCTTT. Its translation: CSVVPRQANTEAFF.

Turning to this clonotype: A read error may account for a junction end that differs from germline. The rearrangement links TRBV6-6 to TRBJ1-5, with TRBD1 matching over 7 bases. The germline V gene encodes CDR1 MNHNY and CDR2 SVGAGI (reference sequence). CDR3 length: 16 amino acids. The CDR3 here is CASSYPGQTQDQSQHF. The CDR3 bases are TGTGCCAGCAGTTACCCGGGACAGACCCAAGATCAGTCCCAGCATTTT.

Only a few counts were recorded for this clonotype. The rearrangement links TRBV4-3 to TRBJ1-4; TRBD1 is a possible D gene (5 bases). Germline V gene data show CDR1 as LGHNA and CDR2 as YSLEER. The CDR3 runs to 16 residues. V was shortened by 3 bases and J by 0 bases, with 11 bases between the two germline ends. The CDR3 loop reads CASSQGVSATNEKLFF. The CDR3 nucleotides are TGCGCCAGCAGCCAGGGGGTATCGGCAACTAATGAAAAACTGTTTTTT.

This rearrangement joins TRBV12-3 or TRBV12-4 to TRBJ2-5, with D perhaps being TRBD1 or TRBD2 (5 bases each). The CDR3 loop spans 17 amino acids. Trimming removed 5 bases from V and 3 bases from J, with 22 bases in between. CDR3 sequence (DNA): TGTGCCAGCAGTGTCCTGTGGGGGTGGGCGGAAAAAGAGACCCAGTACTTC. It translates to CASSVLWGWAEKETQYF.

This clonotype was observed a few times. The V call is TRBV7-9, the J call TRBJ2-1; D is possibly TRBD2 (5 bases). The CDR3 extends over 13 amino acids. Looked up from germline, CDR1 is SEHNR and CDR2 is FQNEAQ (reference sequence). The V end was cut by 3 bases, the J end by 8 bases, with 11 bases between. The CDR3 coding sequence is TGTGCCAGCAGCTTCCGTGAGGGAGATGAGCAGTTCTTC. It translates to CASSFREGDEQFF.

There are a few counts of this clonotype. The chain is built from TRBV12-3 or TRBV12-4 and TRBJ1-2, with a tentative D call TRBD1 (6 bases). Trimming took 2 bases from V and 8 from J, leaving 15 bases between them. The CDR3 runs to 14 residues. CDR3 loop: CASSLSGGARGYTF. In DNA, the CDR3 is TGTGCCAGCAGTTTATCGGGGGGCGCGAGGGGCTACACCTTC.

The chain recombines TRBV4-3 with TRBJ1-1; D is undetermined. With 7 bases removed from V and 3 bases from J, the gap between germline ends came to 15 bases. The CDR3 sequence is 14 residues long. Germline values: CDR1 LGHNA, CDR2 YSLEER. CDR3 residues: CASIRVIGDTEAFF. The DNA of the CDR3 is TGCGCCAGCATCCGCGTGATTGGGGACACTGAAGCTTTCTTT.

This clonotype was seen many times. V gene TRBV15 combines with J gene TRBJ2-3; 7 bases line up with TRBD2. J lost 1 base, V lost 2 bases, and 0 bases had no gene match. CDR1 and CDR2 (germline): LNHNV, YYDKDF (reference sequence). The CDR3 covers 14 residues. CDR3 sequence (DNA): TGTGCCACCAGCAGACTAGCGGGCACAGATACGCAGTATTTT. It specifies CATSRLAGTDTQYF.

In this sample, this clonotype turned up many times. The rearrangement joins TRBV4-2 to TRBJ1-5, with D unclear. Germline loops: CDR1 LGHNA, CDR2 YNFKEQ. The CDR3 consists of 14 residues. Trimming pared 3 bases from V and 0 bases from J, leaving 6 bases between. For the CDR3, the DNA is TGTGCCAGCAGCCATGGATATAGCAATCAGCCCCAGCATTTT. Its protein product is CASSHGYSNQPQHF.

This clonotype was counted only a few times. The CDR3 DNA reads as TGCAGTGCTAGAGAGATGCCGCGAGATACGCAGTATTTT. It is translated as CSAREMPRDTQYF. The chain is built from TRBV20-1 and TRBJ2-3; the D is unclear. This CDR3 has 13 amino acids. Trimming shortened V by 0 bases and J by 5 bases, and 9 bases separated the two germline ends. The germline CDR1 and CDR2 sequences are DFQATT and SNEGSKA (reference sequence).

This clonotype was recorded only once. This chain links TRBV7-2 with TRBJ1-3, with D unresolved. CDR3 length: 15 amino acids. The germline CDR1 and CDR2 sequences are SGHTA and FQGNSA. V was shortened by 3 bases and J by 4 bases, with 13 bases between the two germline ends. CDR3 nucleotide sequence: TGTGCCAGCAGCTTTGAGCAGTTCGGGGGAAACACCATATATTTT. It codes for CASSFEQFGGNTIYF.

The chain recombines TRBV11-2 with TRBJ2-1; D is undetermined. V was cut by 1 base and J by 3 bases, with 13 bases left in between. Germline lookup yields CDR1 SGHAT and CDR2 FQNNGV. The CDR3 runs 16 residues. CDR3 in amino acids: CASSLVGDTVYNEQFF. Here the CDR3 DNA reads TGTGCCAGCAGCTTAGTCGGAGACACCGTCTACAATGAGCAGTTCTTC.

This chain connects TRBV25-1 to TRBJ1-6; tentatively, D is TRBD1 (6 bases). Germline CDR1 is MGHDK and CDR2 is SYGVNS. The CDR3 has 14 residues. Trimming took 6 bases from V and 5 from J, leaving 11 bases between them. CDR3 DNA sequence: TGTGCCAGCAGCTTCCAGGGGAATAATTCACCCCTCCACTTT. Its protein is CASSFQGNNSPLHF.

This clonotype was counted between two and nine times. V and J are TRBV7-2 and TRBJ1-1; D is unresolved. V gave up 4 bases and J gave up 4 bases, with 10 bases separating them. CDR1 and CDR2 from the germline V gene are SGHTA and FQGNSA. The CDR3 runs to 13 residues. The CDR3 nucleotides read TGTGCCAGCAGCTCCCGACATTTCACTGAAGCTTTCTTT. It is translated as CASSSRHFTEAFF.

The CDR3 coding sequence is TGCGCCAGCAGCCAATGGACAGGCGGAGGAGAGCAGTACTTC. Its translation is CASSQWTGGGEQYF. V and J are TRBV4-3 and TRBJ2-7; 7 bases align to TRBD1. This CDR3 comprises 14 residues. V shed 2 bases and J 7 bases; nucleotides not matched to a gene: 8. CDR1 is LGHNA and CDR2 is YSLEER in the germline V gene.

The chain's CDR3 is CASTLGGANYGYTF. The CDR3 coding sequence is TGTGCCAGCACCCTGGGCGGCGCTAACTATGGCTACACCTTC. The chain employs TRBV7-9 and TRBJ1-2; D gene ambiguous. V shed 7 bases and J shed 0 bases, with 12 bases lying between them. CDR3 length equals 14 residues. Per the germline V gene, CDR1 is SEHNR and CDR2 is FQNEAQ (reference sequence). The whole variable domain, remainder taken from reference TRBV7-9 and TRBJ1-2, is DTGVSQNPRHKITKRGQNVTFRCDPISEHNRLYWYRQTLGQGPEFLTYFQNEAQLEKSRLLSDRFSAERPKGSFSTLEIQRTEQGDSAMYLCASTLGGANYGYTFGSGTRLTVV.